This T cell receptor (beta chain) was profiled in a study of shared clonotypes between healthy human individuals. General study points: The naive CD4 repertoires of several donors were compared, and 5% to 6.5% of clonotypes were shared.

Concerning this clone: Its antigen remains unidentified.

The CDR3 totals 11 residues. The V and J ends lost 4 bases and 5 bases respectively, with 6 bases between them. The germline V gene encodes CDR1 SGHAT and CDR2 FQDESV (reference sequence). Assay runs were performed at deep level. Authors' processing steps: Without quality scores, immunoSEQ junctional reads could not be filtered like full-length reads. Some clones are missing from TCRdb's copy, which holds only in-frame ones; the method was immunoSEQ multiplex PCR. D and trimming were read from the DNA, whereas the V and J calls and clone size are those reported in that table. The data hold around 2,000,000 clones, with 85% to 95% observed a single time. Terminally differentiated effector memory CD45RA+ cells were excluded from the naive CD8 cells, which were CD45RO-negative and positively selected for CCR7.

The clonotype was recovered from a young man in good health. Some clones in this sample may be carry-over from other donors' samples. The sequencing input was naive CD8+ T cells from PBMCs. The chain joins TRBV11-1 to TRBJ2-7; D perhaps matches TRBD1 (5 bases). The CDR3 DNA sequence: TGTGCCAGCAGCTGGGGCCACGAGCAGTACTTC. This codes for CASSWGHEQYF.